This T cell receptor beta chain is drawn from a study of CD8 T cells in ankylosing spondylitis. It was by quantitative 5'-RACE with molecular barcodes that TCR beta libraries were made. One entry per CDR3 protein results from TCRdb running MiXCR on the 5' RACE reads. The sample has roughly 440,000 distinct CDR3 sequences, 17% seen once. Study results and caveats: Those disease-linked clones were CD8+; they were also relatively rare in peripheral blood. Reactive arthritis synovial fluid and blood were previously reported to contain some motif variants. It appeared that ankylosing spondylitis blood was characterized by a TCR beta motif of fewer than ten highly homologous variants.

This clonotype was counted only a few times. The antigen remains unidentified. CDR1 SGHAT and CDR2 FQDESV come from the germline V gene (reference sequence). V was cut by 5 bases and J by 0 bases, with 20 bases left in between. The CDR3 sequence is 18 residues long. Sample: blood, either unsorted or a sorted T cell fraction (not recorded which). The rearrangement joins TRBV11-1 to TRBJ2-4; D ambiguous. This clonotype was obtained from a male donor with ankylosing spondylitis. This CDR3 is CASSHGPDWVLAKNIQYF. The DNA of the CDR3 is TGTGCCAGCAGCCATGGGCCAGATTGGGTCCTAGCCAAAAACATTCAGTACTTC. Full variable domain (rest looked up from reference TRBV11-1 and TRBJ2-4): EAEVAQSPRYKITEKSQAVAFWCDPISGHATLYWYRQILGQGPELLVQFQDESVVDDSQLPKDRFSAERLKGVDSTLKIQPAELGDSAMYLCASSHGPDWVLAKNIQYFGAGTRLSVL.